The next 15 T cell receptor beta chains were all read from a single sample in a study of blood T cell repertoires in COVID-19 (TCRdb year 2020). The library was generated by the immunoSEQ multiplex PCR assay. The table comes from immuneACCESS by way of TCRdb, which keeps in-frame sequences with V and J called. Part of the clones is missing from these tables; in studies checked, under half for an unresolved V gene and the rest for unknown reasons. For this sample the table gives under 300,000 clones, of which approximately 87% were detected only once. Of the sample, about 4.6% falls within the top ten clones. The material sequenced was peripheral blood. The receptors here all came from a man in his sixties who had recovered from COVID-19.

The V gene is TRBV14, the J gene TRBJ2-6, with 9 bases identical to TRBD1. CDR1 and CDR2 (germline): SGHDN, FVKESK. The CDR3 covers 18 residues. Trimming at V came to 2 bases and at J to 2 bases, leaving 7 bases not matched to a gene. CDR3 in amino acids: CASSQSGTGLTGANVLTF. CDR3 coding DNA: TGTGCCAGCAGCCAATCCGGGACAGGGCTTACTGGGGCCAACGTCCTGACTTTC.

A single count supports this clone. The chain combines TRBV7-3 with TRBJ2-3, with 8 bases that match TRBD2. CDR1 is SGHTA and CDR2 is FQGTGA in the germline V gene. The CDR3 sequence is 16 residues long. Germline trimming cut 5 bases from V and 1 base from J; bases unmatched to any gene: 8. The chain's CDR3 is CASSPTPGGGTDTQYF. The CDR3 nucleotides are TGTGCCAGCAGCCCGACCCCGGGGGGGGGCACAGATACGCAGTATTTT.

This clone was detected only once. V gene TRBV6-5 combines with J gene TRBJ2-7, with 12 bases lining up with TRBD2. V shed 5 bases and J 2 bases; nucleotides not matched to a gene: 1. CDR3 length equals 14 residues. Germline V gene data show CDR1 as MNHEY and CDR2 as SVGAGI. CDR3 amino acids: CASSPSGRAYEQYF. The CDR3 nucleotides read TGTGCCAGCAGTCCTAGCGGGAGGGCCTACGAGCAGTACTTC.

The rearrangement links TRBV6-1 to TRBJ2-4; 12 bases are a match to TRBD2. V trimming: 2 bases; J trimming: 5 bases; junction bases outside the gene matches: 7. This CDR3 has 17 residues. CDR1 and CDR2 (germline): MNHNS, SASEGT. CDR3 nucleotide sequence: TGTGCCAGCAGTGAAACGCTAGCGGGAGGGCCGGAAAACATTCAGTACTTC. As protein: CASSETLAGGPENIQYF.

J is TRBJ2-1 and V is TRBV19; TRBD1 aligns across 9 bases. CDR3 length: 17 amino acids. Germline V gene sequence: CDR1 LNHDA, CDR2 SQIVND (reference sequence). The V segment lost 4 bases and the J segment 10 bases; nucleotides outside the gene matches: 17. The CDR3 sequence: CASSTHRTGVSRYEQFF. CDR3 nucleotide sequence: TGTGCCAGTAGTACCCATCGGACAGGGGTAAGTCGATACGAGCAGTTCTTC.

The chain joins TRBV5-1 to TRBJ2-2; D gene unclear. V dropped 0 bases and J dropped 1 base, with 7 bases sitting between them. The CDR3 is made up of 15 amino acids. Germline lookup yields CDR1 SGHRS and CDR2 YFSETQ. The CDR3 nucleotides read TGCGCCAGCAGCTTGGCGCCGCGGAACACCGGGGAGCTGTTTTTT. This sequence encodes CASSLAPRNTGELFF. Variable domain in full (rest from reference TRBV5-1 and TRBJ2-2): KAGVTQTPRYLIKTRGQQVTLSCSPISGHRSVSWYQQTPGQGLQFLFEYFSETQRNKGNFPGRFSGRQFSNSRSEMNVSTLELGDSALYLCASSLAPRNTGELFFGEGSRLTVL.

This chain joins TRBV21-1 and TRBJ1-1; the tabulated D call, TRBD1, remains unverified against the DNA. TRBV21-1 is flagged as a pseudogene. The CDR3 extends over 15 amino acids. The DNA of the CDR3 is TGTGCCAGCAGCAAAGTGGGGCACAGAAACACTGAAGCTTTCTTT. It encodes CASSKVGHRNTEAFF.

The chain recombines TRBV5-8 with TRBJ2-7, with 8 nucleotides matching TRBD2. This CDR3 is 15 amino acids long. CDR1 and CDR2 (germline): SGHTS, YDEGEE. V gave up 0 bases and J gave up 4 bases; unmatched junction bases: 6. CDR3 bases: TGTGCCAGCAGCTTGGGACCAGCGGGAGTTTACGAGCAGTACTTC. Translating gives CASSLGPAGVYEQYF.

This clone was observed a single time. The chain is built from TRBV4-1 and TRBJ1-4; TRBD1 is a possible D gene (5 bases). The CDR3 length is 17 residues. Germline loops: CDR1 MGHRA, CDR2 YSYEKL. Trimming removed 0 bases at V and 7 bases at J, with 18 bases between. The CDR3 DNA is TGCGCCAGCAGCCAAGATCTAATTTTGGGGCGCGGTGAAAAACTGTTTTTT. Its translation is CASSQDLILGRGEKLFF.

This rearrangement joins TRBV10-3 to TRBJ1-1; D is unresolved. V was shortened by 6 bases and J by 1 base, with 9 bases between the two germline ends. CDR3 length equals 13 residues. The germline V gene has CDR1 ENHRY and CDR2 SYGVKD. Here the CDR3 DNA reads TGTGCCATCAGGGACCGGGAGAACACTGAAGCTTTCTTT. This codes for CAIRDRENTEAFF.

The V call is TRBV9, the J call TRBJ2-7; 12 positions match TRBD1. V gave up 1 base and J gave up 6 bases; unmatched junction bases: 5. The CDR3 spans 15 residues. From germline, CDR1 is SGDLS and CDR2 YYNGEE. CDR3: CASSVRGQGAGEQYF. CDR3 DNA sequence: TGTGCCAGCAGCGTACGGGGACAGGGGGCAGGCGAGCAGTACTTC.

This clone was counted only a few times. This rearrangement joins TRBV6-5 to TRBJ2-2, with D perhaps TRBD2 (6 bases). Trimming pared 6 bases from V and 4 bases from J, leaving 15 bases between. Looked up from germline, CDR1 is MNHEY and CDR2 is SVGAGI. The length of the CDR3 is 15 residues. The CDR3 sequence: CASRSTLASTGELFF. CDR3 bases: TGTGCCAGCAGATCGACACTAGCATCCACCGGGGAGCTGTTTTTT.

This chain joins TRBV4-2 and TRBJ1-6; D not certain. The V end lost 3 bases, the J end lost 7 bases, and 16 bases lay between the germline ends. Per germline, CDR1 LGHNA and CDR2 YNFKEQ. This CDR3 has 16 residues. In DNA form, the CDR3 reads TGTGCCAGCAGCCAGATCGCGGGCGGGAACAATTCACCCCTCCACTTT. Encoded protein: CASSQIAGGNNSPLHF.

The rearrangement links TRBV6-4 to TRBJ2-7; TRBD2 agrees at 12 bases. CDR1 is MRHNA, CDR2 SNTAGT, per germline. The CDR3 contains 16 residues. V shed 5 bases, J shed 6 bases, and the junction held 11 bases outside the gene matches. The CDR3 spells CASSSLGLAGIGEQYF. The CDR3 DNA follows: TGTGCCAGCAGTTCTTTGGGACTAGCGGGTATCGGCGAGCAGTACTTC.

The chain is built from TRBV7-9 and TRBJ1-1; 8 nucleotides align to TRBD1. The CDR3 loop spans 15 amino acids. Germline V CDR1 and CDR2: SEHNR, FQNEAQ (reference sequence). Trimming removed 5 bases from V and 8 bases from J; junction bases left unmatched: 13. The CDR3 bases are TGTGCCAGCAGCCCGACCGGAGTCGGGGACAGGGAAGCTTTCTTT. Amino acids: CASSPTGVGDREAFF.